A selection of T cell receptor beta chains follows, all from one sample in a study of cytomegalovirus exposure and HLA in healthy donors. The data were produced by immunoSEQ multiplex PCR, yet TCRdb's version contains in-frame clones alone and is incomplete. The sample consists of approximately 100,000 clones, 78% of them appearing once. Sequencing was carried out using PBMCs. Receptors were obtained from a woman between 40 and 50 years old in good health and CMV-seronegative. Both conserved end residues are part of each CDR3. A D gene is named only where the DNA matches it firmly. The size entry is marked missing in some rows and otherwise reads once, few, many or a size class.

len | abundance | d_gene | j_gene | v_gene | CDR3nt | CDR3aa
16 | once | - | TRBJ2-2 | TRBV9 | TGTGCCAGCAGCGTATTCAGCAGGGGGAACACCGGGGAGCTGTTTTTT | CASSVFSRGNTGELFF
13 | - | TRBD2 | TRBJ2-1 | TRBV7-2 | TGTGCCAGCAGCTTAGCGCAAGGGAGGGCGCAGTTCTTC | CASSLAQGRAQFF
17 | - | - | TRBJ1-3 | TRBV5-6 | TGTGCCAGCAGCTTGTTTGGCAGATTAAGCTCTGGAAACACCATATATTTT | CASSLFGRLSSGNTIYF
16 | - | TRBD1 | TRBJ2-2 | TRBV5-4 | TGTGCCAGCAGCTTGGCCCCTGGACAGGGGGCCGGGGAGCTGTTTTTT | CASSLAPGQGAGELFF
12 | - | TRBD1 | TRBJ2-7 | TRBV28 | TGTGCCAGCAGCGCCCGGGACCGGGACAGATACTTC | CASSARDRDRYF
15 | - | - | TRBJ2-7 | TRBV7-8 | TGTGCCAGCAGCTTCTTGGGGGGAAACTCCTACGAGCAGTACTTC | CASSFLGGNSYEQYF
11 | - | - | TRBJ2-7 | TRBV20-1 | TGCAGCTGTCCCGGGATCCACGAGCAGTACTTC | CSCPGIHEQYF
14 | - | - | TRBJ2-7 | TRBV7-9 | TGTGCCAGCAGCTCTGGTAGCGGAGCCTACGAGCAGTACTTC | CASSSGSGAYEQYF
14 | - | TRBD1 | TRBJ2-2 | TRBV19 | TGTGCCAGTACAGTGCAGGGGGCGACCGGGGAGCTGTTTTTT | CASTVQGATGELFF
14 | - | TRBD1 | TRBJ1-2 | TRBV28 | TGTGCCAGCAGTCTGACAGGGGGCGGAAGAGGCTACACCTTC | CASSLTGGGRGYTF
15 | few | - | TRBJ2-1 | TRBV7-2 | TGTGCCAGCAGCGTCACGGGAAGGTCGGTCAATGAGCAGTTCTTC | CASSVTGRSVNEQFF
14 | - | - | TRBJ2-6 | TRBV5-4 | TGTGCCAGCAGCTTCGAGTCTGGGGCCAACGTCCTGACTTTC | CASSFESGANVLTF
13 | few | - | TRBJ2-1 | TRBV7-2 | TGTGCCAGCAGCTTAGCGCGGTACAATGAGCAGTTCTTC | CASSLARYNEQFF
15 | - | TRBD2 | TRBJ2-1 | TRBV28 | TGTGCCAGCAGTCCAGGACTAGCGGGGATAAATGAGCAGTTCTTC | CASSPGLAGINEQFF
13 | - | TRBD2 | TRBJ2-3 | TRBV9 | TGTGCCAGCAGCGTAGTAGCGGGAGATACGCAGTATTTT | CASSVVAGDTQYF
13 | - | - | TRBJ2-3 | TRBV29-1 | TGCAGCTTGAGCCGGGAACGCACAGATACGCAGTATTTT | CSLSRERTDTQYF
18 | - | - | TRBJ2-1 | TRBV7-9 | TGTGCCAGCAGCTTAGCCGGTTCCATTCCTAGCTCCTACAATGAGCAGTTCTTC | CASSLAGSIPSSYNEQFF
17 | - | TRBD2 | TRBJ2-3 | TRBV4-2 | TGTGCCAGCAGCCAAGTTCACACTAGCGGGAGTCCAGATACGCAGTATTTT | CASSQVHTSGSPDTQYF
21 | - | TRBD2 | TRBJ2-7 | TRBV28 | TGTGCCAGCAGTTTACCCTACGGCCTACTAGCGGGAGGGCCCTCGTCCTACGAGCAGTACTTC | CASSLPYGLLAGGPSSYEQYF
16 | - | TRBD2 | TRBJ2-3 | TRBV28 | TGTGCCAGCAGTTTAGGGTCTAGCGGGATATCAGATACGCAGTATTTT | CASSLGSSGISDTQYF
12 | - | - | TRBJ1-1 | TRBV29-1 | TGCAGCGTTGAAGGACATGGAATTGAAGCTTTCTTT | CSVEGHGIEAFF
16 | - | TRBD1 | TRBJ1-5 | TRBV7-2 | TGTGCCAGCAGCTTAGGGGACAGGGCCATCAATCAGCCCCAGCATTTT | CASSLGDRAINQPQHF
16 | - | TRBD2 | TRBJ2-3 | TRBV19 | TGTGCCAGTAGTATCGGGAGGACTACTAGCACAGATACGCAGTATTTT | CASSIGRTTSTDTQYF
18 | once | TRBD2 | TRBJ2-7 | TRBV28 | TGTGCCAGCAGTTATCCGGGACTAGCGGCTGTTAGCTCCTACGAGCAGTACTTC | CASSYPGLAAVSSYEQYF
14 | - | TRBD1 | TRBJ2-7 | TRBV28 | TGTGCCACGAGACAGGGGGGCAGCTCCTACGAGCAGTACTTC | CATRQGGSSYEQYF
14 | - | - | TRBJ2-2 | TRBV18 | TGTGCCAGCCCGGAAGGCGGGAACACCGGGGAGCTGTTTTTT | CASPEGGNTGELFF
14 | once | - | TRBJ1-4 | TRBV18 | TGTGCCAGCTCACTCGGGGGTACTAATGAAAAACTGTTTTTT | CASSLGGTNEKLFF
15 | - | - | TRBJ1-2 | TRBV19 | TGTGCCAGTAGTATCGGACAGCGGCGGCCCTATGGCTACACCTTC | CASSIGQRRPYGYTF
15 | few | TRBD2 | TRBJ2-7 | TRBV28 | TGTGCCAGCAGTTTTAGGCTAGCGGGAGCCTACGAGCAGTACTTC | CASSFRLAGAYEQYF
13 | - | - | TRBJ2-7 | TRBV6-5 | TGTGCCAGCCAGGCCAATACGTTCTACGAGCAGTACTTC | CASQANTFYEQYF
16 | few | TRBD2 | TRBJ2-7 | TRBV6-1 | TGTGCCAGCAGTGCTCACGGGGCGGGAGGCTCCTACGAGCAGTACTTC | CASSAHGAGGSYEQYF
15 | - | TRBD1 | TRBJ2-7 | TRBV5-6 | TGTGCCAGCAGCTTGTTGGACAGGGGAACCTACGAGCAGTACTTC | CASSLLDRGTYEQYF
15 | - | - | TRBJ1-5 | TRBV28 | TGTGCCAGCAGTCCTAAGTTGGGGGCGAATCAGCCCCAGCATTTT | CASSPKLGANQPQHF
17 | - | TRBD1 | TRBJ1-3 | TRBV5-4 | TGTGCCAGCAGCTTGTCAGGGGGGACAGGCTCTGGAAACACCATATATTTT | CASSLSGGTGSGNTIYF
17 | - | TRBD2 | TRBJ2-3 | TRBV28 | TGTGCCAGCAGCCCCGGGTGGGGGGGAAGGCAGAGAGATACGCAGTATTTT | CASSPGWGGRQRDTQYF
15 | - | TRBD2 | TRBJ2-2 | TRBV9 | TGTGCCAGCAGTGGGGAGGGGTCCGTACCCGGGGAGCTGTTTTTT | CASSGEGSVPGELFF
14 | - | - | TRBJ1-6 | TRBV15 | TGTGCCACCAGCAGAGATCACGGGGGATCACCCCTCCACTTT | CATSRDHGGSPLHF
17 | once | TRBD2 | TRBJ2-3 | TRBV5-6 | TGTGCCAGCAGCCTGCTCCTAGCGGGAGGAGTCACAGATACGCAGTATTTT | CASSLLLAGGVTDTQYF
14 | few | - | TRBJ1-1 | TRBV7-9 | TGTGCCAGCAGCTTGGACAGCTCGAACACTGAAGCTTTCTTT | CASSLDSSNTEAFF
15 | - | TRBD1 | TRBJ2-1 | TRBV6-1 | TGTGCCAGCAGTTCACCGGGACAGGGGGGGAATGAGCAGTTCTTC | CASSSPGQGGNEQFF
15 | - | TRBD1 | TRBJ1-5 | TRBV6-5 | TGTGCCAGCAGCAACGACAGGGGGTATAATCAGCCCCAGCATTTT | CASSNDRGYNQPQHF
12 | - | TRBD1 | TRBJ1-2 | TRBV10-3 | TGTGCCATCAGTAGGACAGGCTATGGCTACACCTTC | CAISRTGYGYTF
16 | - | - | TRBJ2-7 | TRBV15 | TGTGCCACCAGCAGACCGACTCCGGGACAAATCGGCGAGCAGTACTTC | CATSRPTPGQIGEQYF
13 | - | - | TRBJ2-7 | TRBV6-1 | TGTGCCAGCAGCTTGGGACTTAATAGGGAGCAGTACTTC | CASSLGLNREQYF